The clone carrying this T cell receptor beta chain was observed a handful of times. The antigen remains unidentified. The CDR3 spans 15 residues. The V gene's germline CDR1 is MNHEY and CDR2 SVGAGI. V was cut by 9 bases and J by 0 bases, with 12 bases left in between. This specimen comes from a study of neurological immune-mediated disorders. The study, taken as a whole, reports: There were no CDR3 amino acid sequences shared by expanded clones across subjects, a result suggesting private repertoires in all groups. Phylogenetic grouping assigned the repertoires of 18 of 34 multiple sclerosis patients to a single cluster of related CDR3 sequences. This cluster may be a repertoire-level signature.

The cDNA came from 5'RACE with 10-nucleotide random UMIs. MiXCR, applied by TCRdb to the 5' RACE reads, yields one record per CDR3 protein. Among tens of thousands of distinct CDR3 sequences listed, less than 5.5% were seen once. The gene calls are TRBV6-5 and TRBJ2-6, with D possibly matching TRBD1 (6 bases). Sequenced input: PBMCs. The TCR comes from a woman aged 30 to 39 with multiple sclerosis. The CDR3 loop is CASRLQGSGANVLTF. CDR3 DNA: TGTGCCAGTAGATTACAGGGCTCTGGGGCCAACGTCCTGACTTTC.